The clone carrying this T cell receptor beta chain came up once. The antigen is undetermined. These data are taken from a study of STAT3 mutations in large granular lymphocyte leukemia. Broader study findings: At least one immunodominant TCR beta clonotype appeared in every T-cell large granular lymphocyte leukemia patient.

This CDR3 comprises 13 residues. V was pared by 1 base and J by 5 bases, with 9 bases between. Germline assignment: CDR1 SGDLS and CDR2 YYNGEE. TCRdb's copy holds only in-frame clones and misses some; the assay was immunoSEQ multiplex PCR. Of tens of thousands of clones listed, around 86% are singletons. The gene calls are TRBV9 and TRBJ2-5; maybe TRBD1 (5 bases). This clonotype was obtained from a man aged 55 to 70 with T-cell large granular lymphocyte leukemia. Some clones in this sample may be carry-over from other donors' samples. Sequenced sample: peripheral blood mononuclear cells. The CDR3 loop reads CASSVQGVETQYF. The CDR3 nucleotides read TGTGCCAGCAGCGTACAGGGCGTGGAGACCCAGTACTTC.